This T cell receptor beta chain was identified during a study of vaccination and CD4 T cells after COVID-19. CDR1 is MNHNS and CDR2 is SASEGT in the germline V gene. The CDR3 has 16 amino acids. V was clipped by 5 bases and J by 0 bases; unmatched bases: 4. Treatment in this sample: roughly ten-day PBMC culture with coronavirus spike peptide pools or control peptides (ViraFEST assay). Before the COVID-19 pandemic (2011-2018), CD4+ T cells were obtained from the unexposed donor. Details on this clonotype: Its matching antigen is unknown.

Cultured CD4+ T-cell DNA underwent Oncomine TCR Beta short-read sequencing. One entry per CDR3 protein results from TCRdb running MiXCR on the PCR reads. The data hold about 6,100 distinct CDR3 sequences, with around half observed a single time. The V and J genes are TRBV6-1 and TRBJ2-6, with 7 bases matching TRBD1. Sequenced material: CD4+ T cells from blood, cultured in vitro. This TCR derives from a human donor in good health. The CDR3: CASSTRGPSGANVLTF. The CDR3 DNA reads TGTGCCAGCAGTACTAGGGGGCCCTCTGGGGCCAACGTCCTGACTTTC.